This TCR beta chain was found in a study of blood T cell repertoires in COVID-19. Assignments of participants to cohorts depended upon their own reported clinical history. V shed 5 bases and J 8 bases; nucleotides not matched to a gene: 5. CDR1 is MDHEN and CDR2 is SYDVKM in the germline V gene. The length of the CDR3 is 13 residues. TCRdb keeps only in-frame clones here, not all; method: immunoSEQ multiplex PCR. Of 180,000 or so clones in the sample, over 70% were seen once. This TCR came from a man aged 45 to 65 who had recovered from COVID-19. The V gene is TRBV28, the J gene TRBJ1-4; TRBD1 agrees at 7 bases. Sequenced input: PBMCs or T cells enriched from blood (not recorded which). CDR3 sequence (DNA): TGTGCCAGCAGTCAGGGGGGCGAGGAAAAACTGTTTTTT. Residues: CASSQGGEEKLFF.